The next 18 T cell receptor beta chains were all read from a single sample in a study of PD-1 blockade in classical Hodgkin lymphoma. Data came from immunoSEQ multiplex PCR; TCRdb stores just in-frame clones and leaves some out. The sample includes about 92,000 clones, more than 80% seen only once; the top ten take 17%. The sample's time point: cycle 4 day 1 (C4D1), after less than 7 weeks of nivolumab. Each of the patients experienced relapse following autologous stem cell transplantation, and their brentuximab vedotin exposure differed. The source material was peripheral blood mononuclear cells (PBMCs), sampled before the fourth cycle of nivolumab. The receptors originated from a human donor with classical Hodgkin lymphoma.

CDR3 region: CASSAPPAEQETQYF. The CDR3 DNA reads TGTGCCAGCAGTGCCCCCCCGGCTGAGCAAGAGACCCAGTACTTC. The gene calls are TRBV6-4 and TRBJ2-5; D not resolved. The CDR3 contains 15 residues. Germline assignment: CDR1 MRHNA and CDR2 SNTAGT. Trimming stripped 4 bases from V and 2 bases from J, with 14 bases between.

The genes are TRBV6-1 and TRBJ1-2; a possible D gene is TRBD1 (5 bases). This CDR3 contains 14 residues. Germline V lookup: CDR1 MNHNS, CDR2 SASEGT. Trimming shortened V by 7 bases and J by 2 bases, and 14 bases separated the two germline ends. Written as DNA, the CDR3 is TGTGCCAGCACCACCCGGGGGTTAAACTATGGCTACACCTTC. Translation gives CASTTRGLNYGYTF.

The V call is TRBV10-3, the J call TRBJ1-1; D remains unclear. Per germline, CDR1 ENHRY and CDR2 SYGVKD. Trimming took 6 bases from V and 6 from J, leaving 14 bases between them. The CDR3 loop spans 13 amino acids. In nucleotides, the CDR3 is TGTGCCATCAGCGAAATCCGAGAGGCTGAAGCTTTCTTT. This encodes CAISEIREAEAFF.

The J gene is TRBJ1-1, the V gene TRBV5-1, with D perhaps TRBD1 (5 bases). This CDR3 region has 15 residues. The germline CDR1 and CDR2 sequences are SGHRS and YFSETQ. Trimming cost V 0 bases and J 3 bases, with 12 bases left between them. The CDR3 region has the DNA TGCGCCAGCAGCTTGGTTTCAGGGAGGGACACTGAAGCTTTCTTT. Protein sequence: CASSLVSGRDTEAFF.

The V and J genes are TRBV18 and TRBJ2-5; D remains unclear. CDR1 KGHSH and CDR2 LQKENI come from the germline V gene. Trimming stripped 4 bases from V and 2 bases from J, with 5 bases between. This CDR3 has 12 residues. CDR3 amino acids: CASSQTQETQYF. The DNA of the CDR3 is TGTGCCAGCTCACAAACACAAGAGACCCAGTACTTC.

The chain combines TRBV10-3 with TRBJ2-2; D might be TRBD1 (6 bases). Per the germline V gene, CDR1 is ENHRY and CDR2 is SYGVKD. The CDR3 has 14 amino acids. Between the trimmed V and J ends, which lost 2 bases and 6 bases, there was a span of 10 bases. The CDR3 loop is CAISEARTAGELFF. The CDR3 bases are TGTGCCATCAGTGAGGCTCGGACAGCCGGGGAGCTGTTTTTT.

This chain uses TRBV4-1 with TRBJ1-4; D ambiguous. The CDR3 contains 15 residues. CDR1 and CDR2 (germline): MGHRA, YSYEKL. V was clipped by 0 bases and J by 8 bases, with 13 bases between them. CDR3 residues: CASSQERVLPEKLFF. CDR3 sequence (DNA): TGCGCCAGCAGCCAAGAGAGGGTGTTGCCCGAAAAACTGTTTTTT.

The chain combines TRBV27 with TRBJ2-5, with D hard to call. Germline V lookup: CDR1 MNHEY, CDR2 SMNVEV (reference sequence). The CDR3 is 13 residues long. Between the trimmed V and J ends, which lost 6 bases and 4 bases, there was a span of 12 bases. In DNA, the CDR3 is TGTGCCAGCAGGGCCGGAGACTCAGAGACCCAGTACTTC. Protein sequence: CASRAGDSETQYF.

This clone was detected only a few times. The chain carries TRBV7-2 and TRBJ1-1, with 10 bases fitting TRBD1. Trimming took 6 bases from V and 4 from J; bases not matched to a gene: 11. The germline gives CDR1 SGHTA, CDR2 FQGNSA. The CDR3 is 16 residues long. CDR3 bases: TGTGCCAGCAGGGGGGGGACAGGGGCCCCTAGCACTGAAGCTTTCTTT. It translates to CASRGGTGAPSTEAFF. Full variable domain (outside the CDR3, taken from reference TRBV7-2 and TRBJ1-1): GAGVSQSPSNKVTEKGKDVELRCDPISGHTALYWYRQSLGQGLEFLIYFQGNSAPDKSGLPSDRFSAERTGGSVSTLTIQRTQQEDSAVYLCASRGGTGAPSTEAFFGQGTRLTVV.

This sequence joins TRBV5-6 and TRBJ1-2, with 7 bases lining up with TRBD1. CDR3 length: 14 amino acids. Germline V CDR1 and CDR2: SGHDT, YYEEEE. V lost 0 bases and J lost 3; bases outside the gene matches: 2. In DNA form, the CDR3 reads TGTGCCAGCAGCTTGGCAGGGACAGACTATGGCTACACCTTC. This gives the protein CASSLAGTDYGYTF.

In DNA, the CDR3 is TGTGCCAGTAGTATCAAGGGGGGCTACACCTTC. Translation: CASSIKGGYTF. This chain joins TRBV19 and TRBJ1-2, with a tentative D call TRBD1 (5 bases). The CDR3 has 11 residues. The germline V gene encodes CDR1 LNHDA and CDR2 SQIVND (reference sequence). The V gene lost 3 bases and the J gene lost 8 bases, with 7 bases spanning the gap.

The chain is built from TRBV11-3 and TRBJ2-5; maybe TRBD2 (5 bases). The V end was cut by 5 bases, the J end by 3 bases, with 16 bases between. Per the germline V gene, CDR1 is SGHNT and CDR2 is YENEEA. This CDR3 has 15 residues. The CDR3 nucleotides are TGTGCCAGCAGCCCGCCCGGGATGGGAAAAGAGACCCAGTACTTC. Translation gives CASSPPGMGKETQYF.

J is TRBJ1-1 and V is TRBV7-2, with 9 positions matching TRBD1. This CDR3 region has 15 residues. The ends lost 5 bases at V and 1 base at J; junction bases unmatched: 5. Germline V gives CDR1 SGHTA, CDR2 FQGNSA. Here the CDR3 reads CASSATGGGNTEAFF. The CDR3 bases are TGTGCCAGCAGCGCGACAGGGGGTGGGAACACTGAAGCTTTCTTT.

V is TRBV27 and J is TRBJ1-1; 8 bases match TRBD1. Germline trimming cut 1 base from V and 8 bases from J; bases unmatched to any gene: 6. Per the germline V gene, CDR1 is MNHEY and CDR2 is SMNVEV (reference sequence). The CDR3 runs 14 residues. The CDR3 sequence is CASSLWTGNMEAFF. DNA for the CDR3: TGTGCCAGCAGTTTATGGACAGGGAATATGGAAGCTTTCTTT.

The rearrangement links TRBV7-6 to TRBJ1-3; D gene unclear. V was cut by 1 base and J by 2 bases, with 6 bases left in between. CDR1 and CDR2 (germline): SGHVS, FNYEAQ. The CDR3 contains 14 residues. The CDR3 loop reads CASSLVGTGNTIYF. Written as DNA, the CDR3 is TGTGCCAGCAGCTTAGTGGGGACTGGAAACACCATATATTTT. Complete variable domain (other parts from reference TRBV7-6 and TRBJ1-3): GAGVSQSPRYKVTKRGQDVALRCDPISGHVSLYWYRQALGQGPEFLTYFNYEAQQDKSGLPNDRFSAERPEGSISTLTIQRTEQRDSAMYRCASSLVGTGNTIYFGEGSWLTVV.

The DNA of the CDR3 is TGTGCCACCAGCTTACACCGGGACAGAAATGAAAAACTGTTTTTT. It translates to CATSLHRDRNEKLFF. V and J are TRBV15 and TRBJ1-4, with 7 positions matching TRBD1. CDR1 and CDR2 (germline): LNHNV, YYDKDF (reference sequence). The CDR3 spans 15 residues. The junction had 8 bases not matched to a gene; V was cut back by 5 bases and J by 5 bases.

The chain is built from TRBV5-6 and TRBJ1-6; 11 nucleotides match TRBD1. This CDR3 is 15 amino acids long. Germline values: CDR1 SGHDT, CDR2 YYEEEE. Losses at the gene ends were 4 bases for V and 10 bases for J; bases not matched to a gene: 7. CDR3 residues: CASSLRTGGGSPLHF. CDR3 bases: TGTGCCAGCAGCCTCCGGACAGGGGGCGGCTCACCCCTCCACTTT.

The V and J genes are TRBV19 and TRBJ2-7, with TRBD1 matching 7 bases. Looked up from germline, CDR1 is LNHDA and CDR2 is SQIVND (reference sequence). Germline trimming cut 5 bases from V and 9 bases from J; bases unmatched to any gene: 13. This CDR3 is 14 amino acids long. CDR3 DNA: TGTGCCAGTAGTGAGAGCCGGGACAGCTCTGGGCAGTACTTC. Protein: CASSESRDSSGQYF.